The clone carrying this T cell receptor beta chain was seen only a few times. Antigen unknown. There were only Caucasian adults among the donors, and all lived in Nashville, Tennessee. Naive CD4+ cells were CD45RA-selected; the remaining cells were memory. Trimming at V came to 3 bases and at J to 8 bases, leaving 9 bases not matched to a gene. The CDR3 is 15 residues long. Germline CDR1 and CDR2: SGHRS and YFSETQ. The data derive from a study of shared clonotypes between healthy human individuals. Overall study findings and caveats: Several donors shared around 5.2% of their naive CD4 clonotypes. Non-shared clonotypes had lower generation probabilities than those shared by all four donors.

The protocol was immunoSEQ multiplex PCR, while the TCRdb copy is restricted to in-frame clones and leaves out a portion. The sample records 950,000 to 1,300,000 clones, around 76% being singletons. Specimen: memory CD4+ T cells sorted from blood. Subset given: CD45RA-negative fraction. The J gene is TRBJ2-1, the V gene TRBV5-1; 9 nucleotides align to TRBD1. The clonotype was recovered from a man younger than 30 in good health. The CDR3 region is CASSSSGQGYDEQFF. The CDR3 DNA reads as TGCGCCAGCAGCTCCTCGGGACAGGGTTATGATGAGCAGTTCTTC.